This record concerns one T cell receptor (beta chain) sequence. Profiled with immunoSEQ multiplex PCR; TCRdb holds only in-frame clones, not every one. This table holds 100,000 to 150,000 clones, 94% found once. This entry is derived from a study of cytomegalovirus exposure and HLA in healthy donors. V lost 4 bases and J lost 11, with 9 bases in between. The CDR3 has 11 amino acids. CDR1 is MDHEN and CDR2 is SYDVKM in the germline V gene. The specimen was PBMCs. V is TRBV28 and J is TRBJ1-5; D possibly corresponds to TRBD1 (5 bases). This sequence was found in a woman aged 18-29 years in good health and CMV-seronegative. The CDR3 DNA is TGTGCCAGCAGTTATCGGGGGTCCCAGCATTTT. As protein: CASSYRGSQHF. The full variable domain, its missing parts supplied by reference TRBV28 and TRBJ1-5, is DVKVTQSSRYLVKRTGEKVFLECVQDMDHENMFWYRQDPGLGLRLIYFSYDVKMKEKGDIPEGYSVSREKKERFSLILESASTNQTSMYLCASSYRGSQHFGDGTRLSIL.